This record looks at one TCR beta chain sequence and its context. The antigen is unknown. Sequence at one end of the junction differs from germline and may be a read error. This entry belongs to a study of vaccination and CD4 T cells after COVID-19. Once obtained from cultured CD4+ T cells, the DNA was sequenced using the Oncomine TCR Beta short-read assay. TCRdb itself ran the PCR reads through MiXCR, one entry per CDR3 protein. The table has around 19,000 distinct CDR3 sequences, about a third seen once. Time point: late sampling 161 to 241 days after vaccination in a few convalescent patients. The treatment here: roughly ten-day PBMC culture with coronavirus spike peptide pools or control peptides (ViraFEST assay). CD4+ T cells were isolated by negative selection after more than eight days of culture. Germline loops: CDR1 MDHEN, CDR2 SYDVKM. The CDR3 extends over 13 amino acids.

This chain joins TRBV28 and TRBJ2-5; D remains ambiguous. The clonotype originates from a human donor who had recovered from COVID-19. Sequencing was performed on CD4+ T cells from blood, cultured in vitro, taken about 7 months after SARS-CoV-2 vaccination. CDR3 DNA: TGTGCCAGCAGATTATTTGGGGAAGAGACCCAGTACTTC. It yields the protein CASRLFGEETQYF.